Reported below is one T cell receptor (beta chain). Its antigen is undetermined. The sample comes from a study of vaccination effects on CD4 cells after COVID-19. Study results and caveats: The study found marked clonal contraction of infection- and vaccine-induced clones late after vaccination.

The data were produced by immunoSEQ multiplex PCR, yet TCRdb's version contains in-frame clones alone and is incomplete. Among 30,000 to 40,000 clones, 73% were seen once, and the ten largest hold around 30%. CDR3 length equals 14 residues. CDR1 and CDR2 (germline): LGHDT, YNNKEL (reference sequence). V dropped 4 bases and J dropped 5; count of bases not matched to a gene: 8. Ahead of sequencing, the ViraFEST assay grew antigen-specific CD4+ T cells using viral peptide pools. Subsequent to a culture period of about ten days, CD4+ T cells were isolated. Negative nucleocapsid antibody tests before and after vaccination confirmed no previous SARS-CoV-2 infection.

Sequencing used CD4+ T cells from PBMCs cultured with HCoV-OC43 spike peptides, obtained before COVID-19 vaccination. Documented subset: HCoV-OC43 spike overlapping peptide pool stimulation. The source of this sequence is a human donor who received a COVID-19 vaccine. The chain carries TRBV3-1 (or the pseudogene TRBV3-2) and TRBJ2-7; the match to TRBD1 covers 7 bases. The CDR3 bases are TGTGCCAGCAGCCTGGAAGGGGGCAAAAACGAGCAGTACTTC. It codes for CASSLEGGKNEQYF.